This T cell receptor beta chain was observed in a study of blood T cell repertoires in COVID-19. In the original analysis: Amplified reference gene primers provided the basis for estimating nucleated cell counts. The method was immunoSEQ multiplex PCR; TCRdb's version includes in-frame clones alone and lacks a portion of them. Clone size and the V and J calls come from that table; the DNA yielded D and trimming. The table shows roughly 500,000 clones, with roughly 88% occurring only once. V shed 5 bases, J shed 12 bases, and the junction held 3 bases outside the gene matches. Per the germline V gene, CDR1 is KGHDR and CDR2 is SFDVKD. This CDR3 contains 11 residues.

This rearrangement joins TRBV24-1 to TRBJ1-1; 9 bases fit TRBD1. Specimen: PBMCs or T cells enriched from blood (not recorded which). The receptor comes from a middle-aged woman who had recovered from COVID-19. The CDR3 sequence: CATSGGQGTFF. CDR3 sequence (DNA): TGTGCCACCAGTGGGGGACAGGGAACTTTCTTT.